This T cell receptor beta chain is from a study of a mutant IDH1 vaccine in newly diagnosed glioma. Study in general: Patients were started on vaccination 4-6 weeks after radiotherapy alone, or with temozolomide cycles. It was radiotherapy, temozolomide, or both that patients received previously, with most receiving both. General study findings and limits: Vaccine-induced immune responses occurred in roughly 95% of patients.

Trimming removed 4 bases at V and 4 bases at J, with 17 bases between. In germline, CDR1 is GTSNPN, CDR2 SVGIG (reference sequence). The CDR3 is 16 residues long. The assay was immunoSEQ multiplex PCR, and TCRdb's table has in-frame clones only and misses some. The sample lists roughly 50,000 clones, more than 60% seen once, with roughly 6.8% in the top ten. Regarding time point: week 35, safety follow-up. In the vaccine, a single dose held 300 ug of the mutant IDH1 20-mer peptide, along with topical imiquimod. Patients, over weeks 1, 3, 5, 7, 11, 15, 19 and 23, received a total of eight vaccinations. For this clone: Antigen specificity is unknown.

This receptor was obtained from a man in his forties with glioma. The sample here was PBMCs, taken from a glioma patient whose treatment included an IDH1 peptide vaccine. The chain recombines TRBV30 with TRBJ1-6, with D maybe TRBD1 (5 bases). CDR3: CAWIPPGRNYNSPLHF. The CDR3 region has the DNA TGTGCCTGGATCCCCCCGGGGCGGAATTATAATTCACCCCTCCACTTT.